Described below is a single TCR beta chain sequence and its context. What this receptor recognizes is not known. One base away there is no much larger clone; base qualities are not given. From its cysteine to its phenylalanine, the CDR3 spans 13 amino acids. Solely the CDR3 DNA is kept, with 39 bases framed from the first base. The V end loses 1 base and the J end loses 9 bases, and a stretch of 10 bases separates them. The germline V gene encodes CDR1 SEHNR and CDR2 FQNEAQ (reference sequence). Amplification of TCR beta CDR3 regions was carried out from RNA transcripts. The TCR CDR3 was subjected to a first round of RT-PCR using the HTBI primer set and the Qiagen OneStep RT-PCR kit. The libraries were constructed in a second round of multiplex PCR and then size-selected and purified. The libraries were sequenced on an Illumina HiSeq2000 using paired-end 100 bp reads. The authors' pipeline ran thus. SOAPnuke was used to process the raw data, removing reads that contained adapters or uncalled bases, had a mean Phred below 15, or lacked an exact match to the constant primer or identifier. High-quality paired reads were merged using COPE v1.2.5, and each unique nucleotide sequence was defined as a clonotype. MiTCR v1.1 was used to align the clonotypes against IMGT TRBV, TRBD and TRBJ reference segments. The analysis included only V-J combinations with a frequency above 0.0001, which together covered 99% to 99.2% of the repertoires. A TCS score was defined as the ratio between F50 (clonal expansion) and ExV (chaos), using BLOSUM62-based TCRdist between CDR3 peptides within each V-J. Welch's t-statistics and random forest reduced 450 to 600 V-J features to 10 to 15, which were used in a naive Bayes classifier (R e1071). TCRdb ran its own pipeline on the public reads, namely fastp trimming at Q25 and MiXCR clone calling, and kept in-frame beta chains. Rows with one shared CDR3 protein collapse into an entry with the most common genes and DNA. The V and J calls here are based on TCRdb, not the publication. The table for this sample lists roughly 720,000 distinct CDR3 sequences; approximately 15% of them were counted only once. The ten largest clonotypes hold around 15% of the sample.

The sample originates from a study of T cells in Graves' hyperthyroidism and ophthalmopathy (dated by TCRdb to the late 2010s). For the study in its entirety: Peripheral blood samples were taken at the time of initial diagnosis, prior to any treatment. To identify distinguishing TCR V-J signatures, a discovery cohort of 95 to 100 patients was used, comprising some 45 with Graves' ophthalmopathy and under 60 with stable Graves' hyperthyroidism. Thyroid tissue and blood T-cell repertoires from several Graves' hyperthyroidism patients were also compared in the study. Prospective prediction of ophthalmopathy was tested in an independent validation cohort consisting of 18 to 20 hyperthyroidism patients and some 16 patients who later progressed to ophthalmopathy. The roughly 100 discovery patients were randomly divided into training and test sets at a 7:3 ratio. Following sampling, methimazole starting at 30 mg daily was given to hyperthyroidism patients, and high-dose intravenous methylprednisolone was given to ophthalmopathy patients. According to the paper, TCR Vbeta CDR3 sequencing was carried out on 135 peripheral blood samples, which came from 40 to 45 ophthalmopathy, about 75 hyperthyroidism and roughly 17 progressor patients. Paper-wide results and their limitations: A model built on a 13 V-J signature distinguished ophthalmopathy from stable hyperthyroidism, reaching 87.88% sensitivity and under 84% specificity in cross-validation and 80%/75% in testing. Sample size was not statistically predetermined, and blinding of investigators to group allocation was not performed. Most expanded thyroid clonotypes (frequency above 0.001) were also detected in blood, suggesting blood repertoires may reflect thyroid immune responses. In validation, progression to ophthalmopathy was predicted by the model with 70% to 71% sensitivity and 72% to 80% specificity, a median of 6.5 months before onset.

Graves' hyperthyroidism was defined as stable when no progression to ophthalmopathy occurred over 18 months of follow-up. Hyperthyroidism patients were aged 18 to 65 years and newly diagnosed, with disease duration of less than 2 months. Any patient with an uncontrolled infection, another autoimmune disease, pregnancy or lactation was excluded. Diagnoses were established on the basis of clinical symptoms, serum thyroxine and TRAb, thyroid ultrasound, and orbital computed tomography. Ficoll-Paque density gradient centrifugation was used to isolate PBMCs from under 11 ml of fresh peripheral blood. Trizol reagent was used to extract total RNA, and RNA quality was then checked on an Agilent 2100 Bioanalyzer.

This TCR was recovered from a man aged 50 to 59 with Graves' hyperthyroidism. The rearrangement joined TRBV7-9 to TRBJ1-5, with the D gene call left open. The sequenced material came from blood. The DNA sequence follows: TGTGCCAGCAGCTTAGTCGAGAATTCGCCCCAGCATTTT. Its amino acids are CASSLVENSPQHF.